This T cell receptor beta chain was observed in a study of post-analysis software for immune sequencing data. Trimming cost V 5 bases and J 12 bases, with 23 bases left between them. The CDR3 has 16 amino acids. Every TCR beta cDNA library bore unique molecular identifiers. TCRdb reanalysed the PCR reads using MiXCR and keeps one entry per CDR3 protein. The sample holds around 250,000 distinct CDR3 sequences, about 40% seen once. General study findings and limits: Included in a set of a few TRBV segments more frequent in patients than controls were TRBV5-6, TRBV5-1 and TRBV20-1.

At least ten counts were recorded for this clonotype. Its antigen remains unknown. The chain carries TRBV12-3 or TRBV12-4 and TRBJ1-6; tentative D call: TRBD1 (5 bases). This TCR was recovered from a girl aged 5-17 years with multiple sclerosis. Sequenced material: blood. For the CDR3, the DNA is TGTGCCAGCAGTCCCAGAGCGAGGCAGGGACTGCGACCCCTCCACTTT. The encoded protein is CASSPRARQGLRPLHF.